This paragraph reports one T cell receptor beta chain. This CDR3 has 17 residues. Germline-derived CDR1 and CDR2 are LGHNA and YNFKEQ. V was clipped by 0 bases and J by 7 bases, with 19 bases between them. Primers used in a second PCR of about 6 to 11 cycles were a sample-barcoded 5' primer and a J-beta primer mix. A 12-random-nucleotide template-switch adaptor tagged each cDNA molecule. Each CDR3 protein is one row after TCRdb ran MiXCR on the 5' RACE reads. The table shows 750,000 or so distinct CDR3 sequences, with approximately 25% occurring only once. The sample belongs to a study of blood T cells in healthy people across ages. The same sample was also used in a study of T cells of mothers and their children. In that study: For the second PCR, the M1S primer put in sample barcodes and 2-4 random nucleotides.

This chain uses TRBV4-2 with TRBJ2-4, with D perhaps TRBD1 or TRBD2 (5 bases each). This clonotype originated in a boy under 18 in good health. The sample comprised blood. DNA of the CDR3: TGTGCCAGCAGCCAAGAGCCTGAGAGGCCCGAGGGGAACATTCAGTACTTC. It yields the protein CASSQEPERPEGNIQYF.